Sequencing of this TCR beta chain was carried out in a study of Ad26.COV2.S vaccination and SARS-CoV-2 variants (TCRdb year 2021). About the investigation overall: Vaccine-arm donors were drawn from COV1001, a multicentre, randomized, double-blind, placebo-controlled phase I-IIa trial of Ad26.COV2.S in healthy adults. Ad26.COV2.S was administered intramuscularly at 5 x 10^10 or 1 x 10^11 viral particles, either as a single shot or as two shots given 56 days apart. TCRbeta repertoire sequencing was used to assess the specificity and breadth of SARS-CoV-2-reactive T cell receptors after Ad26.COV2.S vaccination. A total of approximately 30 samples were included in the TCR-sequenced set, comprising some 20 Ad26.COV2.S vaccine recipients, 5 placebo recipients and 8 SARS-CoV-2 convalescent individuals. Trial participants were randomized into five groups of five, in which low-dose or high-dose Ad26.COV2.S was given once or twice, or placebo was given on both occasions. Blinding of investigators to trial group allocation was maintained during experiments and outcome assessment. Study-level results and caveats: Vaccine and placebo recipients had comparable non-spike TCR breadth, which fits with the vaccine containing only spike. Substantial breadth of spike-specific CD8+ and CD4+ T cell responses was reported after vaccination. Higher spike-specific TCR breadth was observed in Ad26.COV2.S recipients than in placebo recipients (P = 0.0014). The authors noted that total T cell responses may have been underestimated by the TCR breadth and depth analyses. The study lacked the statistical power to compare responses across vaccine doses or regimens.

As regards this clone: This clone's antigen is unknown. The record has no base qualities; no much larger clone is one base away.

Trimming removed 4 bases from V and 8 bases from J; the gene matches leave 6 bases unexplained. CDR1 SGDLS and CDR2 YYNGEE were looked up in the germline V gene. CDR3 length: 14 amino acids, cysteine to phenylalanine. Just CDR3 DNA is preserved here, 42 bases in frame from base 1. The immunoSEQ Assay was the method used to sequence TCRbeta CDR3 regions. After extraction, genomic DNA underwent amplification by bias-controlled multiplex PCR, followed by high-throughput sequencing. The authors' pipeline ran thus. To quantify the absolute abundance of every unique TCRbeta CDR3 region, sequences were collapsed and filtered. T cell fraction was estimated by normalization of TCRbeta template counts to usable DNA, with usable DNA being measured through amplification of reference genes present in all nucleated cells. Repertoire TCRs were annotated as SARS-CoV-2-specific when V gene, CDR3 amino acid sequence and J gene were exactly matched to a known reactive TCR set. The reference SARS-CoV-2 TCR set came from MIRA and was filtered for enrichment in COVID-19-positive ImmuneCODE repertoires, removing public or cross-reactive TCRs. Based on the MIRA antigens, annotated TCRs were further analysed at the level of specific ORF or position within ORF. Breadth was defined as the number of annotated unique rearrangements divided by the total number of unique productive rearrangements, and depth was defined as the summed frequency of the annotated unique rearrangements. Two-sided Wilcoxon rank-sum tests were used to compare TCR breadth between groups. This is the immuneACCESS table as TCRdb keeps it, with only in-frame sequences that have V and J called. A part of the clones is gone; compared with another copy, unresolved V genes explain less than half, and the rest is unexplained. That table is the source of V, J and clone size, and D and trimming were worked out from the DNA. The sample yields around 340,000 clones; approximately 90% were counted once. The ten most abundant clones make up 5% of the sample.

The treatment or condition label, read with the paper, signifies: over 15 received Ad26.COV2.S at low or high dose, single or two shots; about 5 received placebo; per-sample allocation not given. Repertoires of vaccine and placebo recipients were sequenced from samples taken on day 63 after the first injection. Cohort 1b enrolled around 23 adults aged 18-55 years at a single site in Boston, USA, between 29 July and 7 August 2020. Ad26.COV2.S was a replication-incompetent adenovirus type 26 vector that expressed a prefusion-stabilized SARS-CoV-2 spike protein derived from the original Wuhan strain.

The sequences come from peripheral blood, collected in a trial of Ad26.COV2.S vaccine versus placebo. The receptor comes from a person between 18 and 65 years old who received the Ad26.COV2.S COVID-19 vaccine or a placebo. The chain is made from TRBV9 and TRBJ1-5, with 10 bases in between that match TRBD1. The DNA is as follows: TGTGCCAGCAGCCGGACCGGGACAGGGGAGCCCCAGCATTTT. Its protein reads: CASSRTGTGEPQHF.